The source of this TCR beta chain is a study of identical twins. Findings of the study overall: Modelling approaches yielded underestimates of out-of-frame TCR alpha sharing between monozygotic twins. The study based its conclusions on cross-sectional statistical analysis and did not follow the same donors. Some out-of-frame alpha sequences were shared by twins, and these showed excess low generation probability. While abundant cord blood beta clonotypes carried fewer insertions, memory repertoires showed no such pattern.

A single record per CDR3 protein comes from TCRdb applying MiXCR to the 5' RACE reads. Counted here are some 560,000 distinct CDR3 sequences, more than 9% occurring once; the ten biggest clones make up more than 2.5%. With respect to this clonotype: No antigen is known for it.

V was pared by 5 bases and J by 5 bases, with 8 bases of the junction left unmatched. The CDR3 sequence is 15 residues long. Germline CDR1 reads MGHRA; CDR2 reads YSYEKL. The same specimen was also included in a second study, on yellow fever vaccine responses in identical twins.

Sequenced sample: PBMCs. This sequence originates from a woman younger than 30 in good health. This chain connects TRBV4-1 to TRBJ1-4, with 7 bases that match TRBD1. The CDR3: CASSLSGQPNEKLFF. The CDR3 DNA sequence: TGCGCCAGCAGCTTATCGGGACAGCCAAATGAAAAACTGTTTTTT.